The 22 T cell receptor beta chains given below trace back to one sample, sequenced in a study of cytomegalovirus exposure and HLA in healthy donors. Libraries were prepared by immunoSEQ multiplex PCR; TCRdb keeps only in-frame clonotypes and omits some of them. Of 100,000 to 150,000 clones listed, 86% were seen once; the top ten hold roughly 5%. Sequenced sample: PBMCs. Receptors originate from a man aged 18 to 29 in good health and CMV-seronegative.

This chain joins TRBV27 and TRBJ1-1; TRBD1 is a possible D gene (5 bases). CDR1 is MNHEY, CDR2 SMNVEV, per germline (reference sequence). The CDR3 has 15 residues. Trimming pared 0 bases from V and 0 bases from J, leaving 8 bases between. This CDR3 reads CASSLSRGMNTEAFF. In DNA form, the CDR3 reads TGTGCCAGCAGTTTATCGCGGGGGATGAACACTGAAGCTTTCTTT.

As regards this clone: Other DNA sequences from this sample encode an identical CDR3 as well. The chain joins TRBV5-6 to TRBJ2-3; perhaps TRBD2 as D (6 bases). V lost 4 bases and J 6 bases, leaving 6 bases between the germline ends. CDR1 SGHDT and CDR2 YYEEEE come from the germline V gene. The CDR3 has 11 residues. The chain's CDR3 is CASSAGDTQYF. The CDR3 nucleotides are TGTGCCAGCAGCGCGGGGGATACGCAGTATTTT. The whole variable domain, filled in from reference TRBV5-6 and TRBJ2-3, reads DAGVTQSPTHLIKTRGQQVTLRCSPKSGHDTVSWYQQALGQGPQFIFQYYEEEERQRGNFPDRFSGHQFPNYSSELNVNALLLGDSALYLCASSAGDTQYFGPGTRLTVL.

The V call is TRBV20-1, the J call TRBJ2-5; D gene unclear. Trimming left V 6 bases short and J 5 bases short, with 10 bases between. Germline CDR1 reads DFQATT; CDR2 reads SNEGSKA (reference sequence). There are 11 residues in the CDR3. The CDR3 protein is CSAVLLETQYF. The CDR3 DNA is TGCAGTGCGGTACTTCTGGAGACCCAGTACTTC.

This clone was found a few times. The rearrangement links TRBV9 to TRBJ2-2; 7 bases align to TRBD1. Trimming took 4 bases from V and 2 from J; bases not matched to a gene: 5. Germline CDR1 SGDLS, CDR2 YYNGEE. CDR3 length equals 15 residues. CDR3 nucleotide sequence: TGTGCCAGCAGCCCGCGGACAGGAAACACCGGGGAGCTGTTTTTT. It codes for CASSPRTGNTGELFF.

With respect to this clone: Relative to the germline gene, one junction end is altered; a read error may explain this. The rearrangement joins TRBV7-7 to TRBJ2-5; 11 nucleotides line up with TRBD1. The CDR3 is 15 amino acids. The germline V gene encodes CDR1 SSHAT and CDR2 FNYEAQ (reference sequence). DNA of the CDR3: TGTGCTAGCAGCTTATGGACAGGGGGCAGAGAGACCCAGTACTTC. Translated, it gives CASSLWTGGRETQYF.

This chain joins TRBV11-3 and TRBJ2-1, with TRBD2 matching 11 bases. Germline V lookup: CDR1 SGHNT, CDR2 YENEEA. This CDR3 has 15 amino acids. The junction had 6 bases not matched to a gene; V was cut back by 3 bases and J by 8 bases. The CDR3 is CASSFGSGGAYEQFF. The CDR3 region has the DNA TGTGCCAGCAGCTTCGGTAGCGGGGGGGCCTATGAGCAGTTCTTC.

The chain links TRBV5-4 to TRBJ2-3; TRBD1 matches 10 bases. Germline V gives CDR1 SGHNT, CDR2 YYREEE (reference sequence). J lost 3 bases, V lost 4 bases, and 5 bases had no gene match. The CDR3 sequence is 15 residues long. In nucleotides, the CDR3 is TGTGCCAGCAGCGGACCGGGACAGGGGACAGATACGCAGTATTTT. Protein: CASSGPGQGTDTQYF.

This chain joins TRBV25-1 and TRBJ1-1; TRBD1 might be the D (5 bases). The germline V gene has CDR1 MGHDK and CDR2 SYGVNS. The CDR3 is 16 amino acids. V lost 0 bases and J lost 1, with 12 bases in between. The CDR3 spells CASSEYGGVGNTEAFF. DNA for the CDR3: TGTGCCAGCAGTGAATATGGGGGGGTGGGGAACACTGAAGCTTTCTTT.

The J gene is TRBJ1-4, the V gene TRBV7-2, with D unclear. V was shortened by 0 bases and J by 4 bases, with 6 bases between the two germline ends. From germline, CDR1 is SGHTA and CDR2 FQGNSA. The CDR3 has 14 residues. This CDR3 reads CASSLAGSNEKLFF. DNA of the CDR3: TGTGCCAGCAGCTTAGCGGGGAGTAATGAAAAACTGTTTTTT.

The V call is TRBV6-5, the J call TRBJ1-2; D possibly corresponds to TRBD1 (5 bases). The CDR3 contains 14 residues. The V end was cut by 4 bases, the J end by 4 bases, with 13 bases between. CDR1 and CDR2 from the germline V gene are MNHEY and SVGAGI. The CDR3, as DNA: TGTGCCAGCAGTTCCGCCCGACAGCCCTATGGCTACACCTTC. Amino acids: CASSSARQPYGYTF.

The chain has TRBV19 and TRBJ2-3, with 9 bases lining up with TRBD2. Germline-derived CDR1 and CDR2 are LNHDA and SQIVND (reference sequence). The CDR3 runs to 14 residues. Losses at the gene ends were 8 bases for V and 5 bases for J; bases not matched to a gene: 8. The DNA of the CDR3 is TGTGCCAGTCGAGGCGGGAGGGCCCTAGATACGCAGTATTTT. Its protein is CASRGGRALDTQYF.

The sample holds a few counts of this clone. The chain joins TRBV30 to TRBJ2-5, with D possibly TRBD1 on 5 matching bases. Trimming stripped 2 bases from V and 3 bases from J, with 16 bases between. Per germline, CDR1 GTSNPN and CDR2 SVGIG (reference sequence). This CDR3 has 15 amino acids. CDR3 region: CAWSFPSSGKETQYF. The CDR3 DNA follows: TGTGCCTGGAGTTTTCCCTCCTCAGGGAAAGAGACCCAGTACTTC.

The chain joins TRBV7-8 to TRBJ2-3; D ambiguous. CDR1 and CDR2 (germline): SGHVS, FQNEAQ. This CDR3 contains 14 residues. Trimming removed 5 bases at V and 3 bases at J, with 12 bases between. The CDR3 region is CASSHAFRTDTQYF. In DNA form, the CDR3 reads TGTGCCAGCAGCCATGCGTTCCGGACAGATACGCAGTATTTT. Based on the CDR3 plus reference TRBV7-8 and TRBJ2-3, the full variable domain is GAGVSQSPRYKVAKRGQDVALRCDPISGHVSLFWYQQALGQGPEFLTYFQNEAQLDKSGLPSDRFFAERPEGSVSTLKIQRTQQEDSAVYLCASSHAFRTDTQYFGPGTRLTVL.

The chain uses TRBV11-2 and TRBJ1-2; TRBD1 aligns across 11 bases. Per the germline V gene, CDR1 is SGHAT and CDR2 is FQNNGV. V lost 5 bases, J lost 6 bases, and 11 bases stayed unmatched. The CDR3 covers 16 residues. In DNA form, the CDR3 reads TGTGCCAGCAGCCTCGGGCGGACAGGGGGCCTGGATGGCTACACCTTC. The encoded protein is CASSLGRTGGLDGYTF.

The genes are TRBV7-7 and TRBJ2-5; D gene uncertain. Germline CDR1 is SSHAT and CDR2 is FNYEAQ (reference sequence). The CDR3 loop spans 13 amino acids. The V end was cut by 0 bases, the J end by 5 bases, with 7 bases between. The CDR3 bases are TGTGCCAGCAGCTTAGCGCTCGGGGAGACCCAGTACTTC. It translates to CASSLALGETQYF.

A single count supports this clone. The chain employs TRBV7-9 and TRBJ1-2; the D is unclear. The germline V gene has CDR1 SEHNR and CDR2 FQNEAQ (reference sequence). This CDR3 is built from 12 residues. V was pared by 3 bases and J by 4 bases, with 6 bases between. Here the CDR3 DNA reads TGTGCCAGCAGCTTTCTTAGCTATGGCTACACCTTC. Residues: CASSFLSYGYTF.

The rearrangement links TRBV6-1 to TRBJ1-1; 9 nucleotides match TRBD1. The trim removed 5 bases at V and 4 bases at J, leaving 2 bases unmatched. The germline V gene encodes CDR1 MNHNS and CDR2 SASEGT. The CDR3 length is 13 residues. CDR3 sequence (DNA): TGTGCCAGCAGTTGGGACAGGGTCACTGAAGCTTTCTTT. Translating it yields CASSWDRVTEAFF.

The V gene is TRBV5-1, the J gene TRBJ2-3; 8 positions agree with TRBD2. This CDR3 comprises 15 residues. With 4 bases clipped from V and 1 base from J, the junction kept 5 bases outside the gene matches. CDR1 is SGHRS, CDR2 YFSETQ, per germline. The CDR3 nucleotides are TGCGCCAGCAGCCGTAGCGGGGAACGCACAGATACGCAGTATTTT. This translates into CASSRSGERTDTQYF.

The rearrangement links TRBV30 to TRBJ2-5; 7 bases agree with TRBD1. This CDR3 comprises 11 residues. Trimming at V came to 7 bases and at J to 9 bases, leaving 8 bases not matched to a gene. Germline V gene data show CDR1 as GTSNPN and CDR2 as SVGIG (reference sequence). CDR3 in DNA: TGTGCCTCAGTGACAGGGTTGGCCCAGTACTTC. This codes for CASVTGLAQYF.

This clone came up once. The rearrangement uses TRBV7-7 and TRBJ2-3, with 7 nucleotides matching TRBD2. The V and J ends lost 5 bases and 9 bases, in that order; junction bases with no gene match: 8. CDR3 length equals 13 residues. The germline CDR1 and CDR2 sequences are SSHAT and FNYEAQ (reference sequence). The CDR3 is CASSTAAGDTQYF. Here the CDR3 DNA reads TGTGCCAGCAGCACGGCGGCGGGAGACACGCAGTATTTT.

This clone has just one count. The chain couples TRBV11-3 to TRBJ2-3; tentatively, D is TRBD1 (5 bases). Per germline, CDR1 SGHNT and CDR2 YENEEA. V lost 5 bases to trimming and J lost 2 bases, with 11 bases between them. This CDR3 contains 14 residues. CDR3 in DNA: TGTGCCAGCAGCCCTGGGGCCACCACAGATACGCAGTATTTT. The encoded protein is CASSPGATTDTQYF.

This chain joins TRBV27 and TRBJ1-4, with D possibly TRBD1 on 6 matching bases. CDR1 MNHEY and CDR2 SMNVEV come from the germline V gene (reference sequence). The CDR3 has 14 residues. V was shortened by 3 bases and J by 5 bases, with 10 bases between the two germline ends. DNA of the CDR3: TGTGCCAGCAGTTTTCAGGGGCCAAATGAAAAACTGTTTTTT. Translation: CASSFQGPNEKLFF.